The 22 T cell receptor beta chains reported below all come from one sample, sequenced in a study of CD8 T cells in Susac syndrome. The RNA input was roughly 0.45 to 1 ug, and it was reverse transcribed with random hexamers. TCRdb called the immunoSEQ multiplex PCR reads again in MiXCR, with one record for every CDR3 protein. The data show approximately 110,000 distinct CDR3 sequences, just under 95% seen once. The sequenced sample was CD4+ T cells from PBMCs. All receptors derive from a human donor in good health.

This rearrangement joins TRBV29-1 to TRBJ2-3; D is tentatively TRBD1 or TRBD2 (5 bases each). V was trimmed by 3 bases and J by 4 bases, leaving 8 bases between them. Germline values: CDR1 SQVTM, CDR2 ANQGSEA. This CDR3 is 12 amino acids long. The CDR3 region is CSVDSGPDTQYF. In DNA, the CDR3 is TGCAGCGTTGACTCGGGGCCAGATACGCAGTATTTT.

The CDR3 nucleotides read TGTGCCAGCAGCCAAGATCGACTAGCGGGGCGCACAGATACGCAGTATTTT. It yields the protein CASSQDRLAGRTDTQYF. V is TRBV3-1 and J is TRBJ2-3; 11 bases are shared with TRBD2. The ends lost 0 bases at V and 1 base at J; junction bases unmatched: 3. CDR3 length: 17 residues. Germline V gives CDR1 LGHDT, CDR2 YNNKEL (reference sequence).

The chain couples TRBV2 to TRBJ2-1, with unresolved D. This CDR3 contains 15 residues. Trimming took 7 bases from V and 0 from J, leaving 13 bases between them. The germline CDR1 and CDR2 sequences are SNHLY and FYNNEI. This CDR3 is CASTWTAFSYNEQFF. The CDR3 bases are TGTGCCAGCACCTGGACCGCTTTCTCCTACAATGAGCAGTTCTTC.

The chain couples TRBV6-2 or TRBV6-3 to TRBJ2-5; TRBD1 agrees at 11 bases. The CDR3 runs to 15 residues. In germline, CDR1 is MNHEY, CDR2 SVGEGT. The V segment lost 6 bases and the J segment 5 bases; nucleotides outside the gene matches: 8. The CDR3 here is CASRRTGGERETQYF. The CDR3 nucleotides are TGTGCCAGCAGAAGGACAGGGGGCGAAAGGGAGACCCAGTACTTC.

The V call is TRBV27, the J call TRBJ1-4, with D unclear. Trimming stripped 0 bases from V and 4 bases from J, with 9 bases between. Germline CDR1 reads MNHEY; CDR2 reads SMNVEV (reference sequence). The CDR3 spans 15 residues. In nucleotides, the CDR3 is TGTGCCAGCAGTTTATCGGGCGGACGTAATGAAAAACTGTTTTTT. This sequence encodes CASSLSGGRNEKLFF.

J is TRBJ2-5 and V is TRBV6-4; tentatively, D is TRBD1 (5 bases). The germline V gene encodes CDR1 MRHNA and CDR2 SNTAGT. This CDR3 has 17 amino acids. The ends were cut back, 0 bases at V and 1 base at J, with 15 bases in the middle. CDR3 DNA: TGTGCCAGCAGTGACTCGAGGTCAGGGAAGGCCCAAGAGACCCAGTACTTC. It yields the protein CASSDSRSGKAQETQYF.

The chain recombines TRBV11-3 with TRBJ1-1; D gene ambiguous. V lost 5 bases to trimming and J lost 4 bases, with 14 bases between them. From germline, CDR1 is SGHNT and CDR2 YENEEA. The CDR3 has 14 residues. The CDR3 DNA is TGTGCCAGCAGCCCGGGAGGTTCGCGCACTGAAGCTTTCTTT. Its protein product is CASSPGGSRTEAFF.

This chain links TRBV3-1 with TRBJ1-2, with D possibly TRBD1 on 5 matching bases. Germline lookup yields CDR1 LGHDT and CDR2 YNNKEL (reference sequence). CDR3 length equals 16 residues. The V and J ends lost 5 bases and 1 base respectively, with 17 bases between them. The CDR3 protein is CASSSDPGVSNYGYTF. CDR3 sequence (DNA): TGTGCCAGCAGCTCGGATCCGGGGGTCAGTAACTATGGCTACACCTTC.

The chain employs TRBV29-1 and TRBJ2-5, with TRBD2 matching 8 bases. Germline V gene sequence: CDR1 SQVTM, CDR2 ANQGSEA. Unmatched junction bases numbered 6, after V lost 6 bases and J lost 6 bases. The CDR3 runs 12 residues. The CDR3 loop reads CSVSLAGKTQYF. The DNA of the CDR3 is TGCAGCGTCTCATTAGCGGGAAAGACCCAGTACTTC.

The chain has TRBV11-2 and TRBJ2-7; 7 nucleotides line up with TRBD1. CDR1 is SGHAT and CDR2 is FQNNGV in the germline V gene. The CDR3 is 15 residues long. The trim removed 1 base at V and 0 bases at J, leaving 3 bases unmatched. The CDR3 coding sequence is TGTGCCAGCAGCTTAGGGGACAGCAGCTCCTACGAGCAGTACTTC. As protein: CASSLGDSSSYEQYF.

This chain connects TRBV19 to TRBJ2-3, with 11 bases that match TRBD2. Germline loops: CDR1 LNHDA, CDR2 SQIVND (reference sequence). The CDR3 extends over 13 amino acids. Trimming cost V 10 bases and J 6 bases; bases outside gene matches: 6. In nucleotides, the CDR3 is TGTGCCACCCGGACTAGCGGGCGGGATACGCAGTATTTT. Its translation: CATRTSGRDTQYF.

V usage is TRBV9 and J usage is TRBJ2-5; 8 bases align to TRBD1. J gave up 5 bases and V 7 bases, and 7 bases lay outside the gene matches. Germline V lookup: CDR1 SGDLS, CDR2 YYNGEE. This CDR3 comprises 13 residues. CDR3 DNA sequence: TGTGCCAGCGCCACAGGGGGAGAGGAGACCCAGTACTTC. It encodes CASATGGEETQYF.

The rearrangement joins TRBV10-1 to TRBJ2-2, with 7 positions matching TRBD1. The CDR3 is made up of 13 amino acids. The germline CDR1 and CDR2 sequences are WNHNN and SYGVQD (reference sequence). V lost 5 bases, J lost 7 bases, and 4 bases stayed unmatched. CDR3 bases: TGCGCCAGCAGTAACAGGGGTAACGGGGAGCTGTTTTTT. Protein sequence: CASSNRGNGELFF.

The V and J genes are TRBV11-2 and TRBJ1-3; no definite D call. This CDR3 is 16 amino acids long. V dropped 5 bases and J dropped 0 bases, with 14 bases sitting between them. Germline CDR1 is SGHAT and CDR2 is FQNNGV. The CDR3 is CASSRLGVSSGNTIYF. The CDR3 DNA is TGTGCCAGCAGCCGCCTTGGGGTCAGCTCTGGAAACACCATATATTTT.

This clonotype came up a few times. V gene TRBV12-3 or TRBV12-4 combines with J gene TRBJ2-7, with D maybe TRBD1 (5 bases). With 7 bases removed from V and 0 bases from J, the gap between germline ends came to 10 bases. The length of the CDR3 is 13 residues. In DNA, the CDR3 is TGTGCCAGCAATGAGGACAACTCCTACGAGCAGTACTTC. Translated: CASNEDNSYEQYF.

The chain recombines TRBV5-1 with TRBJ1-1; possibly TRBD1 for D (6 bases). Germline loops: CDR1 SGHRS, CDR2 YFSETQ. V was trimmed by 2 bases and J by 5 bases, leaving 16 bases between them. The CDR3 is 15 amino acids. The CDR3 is CASSFQGHPSTEAFF. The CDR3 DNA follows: TGCGCCAGCAGCTTCCAGGGACACCCTAGTACTGAAGCTTTCTTT.

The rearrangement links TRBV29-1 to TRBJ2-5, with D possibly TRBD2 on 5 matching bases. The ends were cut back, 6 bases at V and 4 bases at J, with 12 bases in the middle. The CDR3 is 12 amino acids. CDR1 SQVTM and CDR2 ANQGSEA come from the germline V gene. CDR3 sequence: CSVVGSGETQYF. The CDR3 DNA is TGCAGCGTAGTGGGGAGTGGAGAGACCCAGTACTTC.

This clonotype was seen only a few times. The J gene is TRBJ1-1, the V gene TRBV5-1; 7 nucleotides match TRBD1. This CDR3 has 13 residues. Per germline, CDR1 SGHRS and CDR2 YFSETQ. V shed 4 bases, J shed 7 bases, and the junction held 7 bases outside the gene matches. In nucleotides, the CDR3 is TGCGCCAGCAGCCTCAAGGGGGCCGGTGAAGCTTTCTTT. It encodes CASSLKGAGEAFF.

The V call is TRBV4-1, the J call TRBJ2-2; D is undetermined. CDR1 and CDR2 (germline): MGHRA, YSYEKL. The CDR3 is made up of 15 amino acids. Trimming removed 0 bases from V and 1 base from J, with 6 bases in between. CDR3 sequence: CASSQEGLNTGELFF. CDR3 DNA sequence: TGCGCCAGCAGCCAAGAAGGATTGAACACCGGGGAGCTGTTTTTT.

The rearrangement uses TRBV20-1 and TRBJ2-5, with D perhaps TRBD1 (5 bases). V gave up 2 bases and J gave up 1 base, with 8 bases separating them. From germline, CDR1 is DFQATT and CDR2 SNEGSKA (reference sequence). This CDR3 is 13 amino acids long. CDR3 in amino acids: CSARYRFQETQYF. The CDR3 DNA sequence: TGCAGTGCTAGATACAGGTTCCAAGAGACCCAGTACTTC.

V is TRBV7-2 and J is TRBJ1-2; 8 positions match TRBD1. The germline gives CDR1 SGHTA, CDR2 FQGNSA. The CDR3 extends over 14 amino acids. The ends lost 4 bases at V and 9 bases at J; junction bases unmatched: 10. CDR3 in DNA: TGTGCCAGCAGCTCGGGACAGGTCCCTGAGCGCTACACCTTC. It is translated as CASSSGQVPERYTF.

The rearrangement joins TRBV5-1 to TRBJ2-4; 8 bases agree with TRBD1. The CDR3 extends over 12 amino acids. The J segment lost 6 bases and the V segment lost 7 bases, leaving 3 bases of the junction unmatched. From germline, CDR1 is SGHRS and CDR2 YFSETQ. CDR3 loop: CASGGQGNIQYF. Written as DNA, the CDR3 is TGCGCCAGCGGCGGACAGGGAAACATTCAGTACTTC.